The 23 T cell receptor beta chains in this list originate from one sample, sequenced in a study of cytomegalovirus exposure and HLA in healthy donors. Vbeta (60) and Jbeta (13) primers were used in the PCR. TCRdb's copy holds only in-frame clones and misses some; the assay was immunoSEQ multiplex PCR. This table holds about 150,000 clones, approximately 71% found once. Input material: PBMCs. These receptors all come from a young man in good health and CMV-seropositive.

The chain has TRBV4-1 and TRBJ1-4, with 10 bases that match TRBD1. This CDR3 is 13 amino acids long. The germline V gene encodes CDR1 MGHRA and CDR2 YSYEKL. V shed 4 bases, J shed 7 bases, and the junction held 0 bases outside the gene matches. The CDR3 DNA is TGCGCCAGCAGCCGACAGGGGGCTGAAAAACTGTTTTTT. It is translated as CASSRQGAEKLFF.

The sample holds a few counts of this clone. The gene calls are TRBV6-6 and TRBJ2-1; D is unclear. Deletions cut 4 bases from V and 8 bases from J, with 9 bases between. Per germline, CDR1 MNHNY and CDR2 SVGAGI (reference sequence). The CDR3 runs 12 residues. The CDR3 DNA follows: TGTGCCAGCAGTTCGCTAGATGATGAGCAGTTCTTC. This codes for CASSSLDDEQFF.

This chain uses TRBV5-1 with TRBJ2-5; 9 bases fit TRBD1. The CDR3 totals 16 residues. Germline V gene sequence: CDR1 SGHRS, CDR2 YFSETQ. V lost 3 bases to trimming and J lost 4 bases; unmatched junction nucleotides: 10. The CDR3 is CASSSSGTGMRETQYF. Here the CDR3 DNA reads TGCGCCAGCAGCTCGAGTGGGACAGGGATGAGAGAGACCCAGTACTTC.

This clone has only a few counts. The chain recombines TRBV30 with TRBJ1-2, with 7 bases that match TRBD1. Per the germline V gene, CDR1 is GTSNPN and CDR2 is SVGIG (reference sequence). This CDR3 comprises 12 residues. The V segment lost 4 bases and the J segment 1 base; nucleotides outside the gene matches: 0. The CDR3 loop reads CAWNRGNYGYTF. CDR3 bases: TGTGCCTGGAACAGGGGTAACTATGGCTACACCTTC.

The chain is built from TRBV28 and TRBJ1-6; tentatively, D is TRBD1 (6 bases). V was cut by 7 bases and J by 11 bases, with 18 bases left in between. CDR1 is MDHEN and CDR2 is SYDVKM in the germline V gene. This CDR3 spans 14 amino acids. The CDR3 spells CASKAGDSYAPLHF. The CDR3 nucleotides read TGTGCCAGCAAAGCAGGGGATTCGTATGCACCCCTCCACTTT.

The V and J genes are TRBV7-6 and TRBJ2-5; perhaps TRBD2 as D (6 bases). Trimming cost V 2 bases and J 11 bases, with 18 bases left between them. The CDR3 has 14 residues. Germline lookup yields CDR1 SGHVS and CDR2 FNYEAQ. The CDR3 DNA sequence: TGTGCCAGCAGCTTATCGGCAGGACCGGGGGAGCAGTACTTC. Translating it yields CASSLSAGPGEQYF. Filled out from reference TRBV7-6 and TRBJ2-5, the complete variable domain reads GAGVSQSPRYKVTKRGQDVALRCDPISGHVSLYWYRQALGQGPEFLTYFNYEAQQDKSGLPNDRFSAERPEGSISTLTIQRTEQRDSAMYRCASSLSAGPGEQYFGPGTRLLVL.

This rearrangement joins TRBV12-5 to TRBJ2-3, with D perhaps TRBD2 (5 bases). This CDR3 contains 19 residues. CDR1 is LGHNT and CDR2 is FRNRAP in the germline V gene. V was trimmed by 1 base and J by 7 bases, leaving 27 bases between them. CDR3 loop: CASGLARQERWESFHTQYF. CDR3 coding DNA: TGTGCTAGTGGTTTGGCCCGCCAGGAGAGATGGGAGAGTTTTCATACGCAGTATTTT. The full variable domain, completed using reference TRBV12-5 and TRBJ2-3, is DARVTQTPRHKVTEMGQEVTMRCQPILGHNTVFWYRQTMMQGLELLAYFRNRAPLDDSGMPKDRFSAEMPDATLATLKIQPSEPRDSAVYFCASGLARQERWESFHTQYFGPGTRLTVL.

V gene TRBV28 combines with J gene TRBJ2-7; D remains ambiguous. Germline V CDR1 and CDR2: MDHEN, SYDVKM. Trimming removed 6 bases from V and 3 bases from J, with 18 bases in between. The CDR3 runs 15 residues. In DNA form, the CDR3 reads TGTGCCAGCAGCCCGATAGCTGAGATCCTCTACGAGCAGTACTTC. Translating it yields CASSPIAEILYEQYF.

The rearrangement links TRBV9 to TRBJ2-5, with 8 bases fitting TRBD2. Germline CDR1 SGDLS, CDR2 YYNGEE. CDR3 length: 16 residues. J was trimmed by 1 base and V by 0 bases; bases with no gene match: 5. CDR3 protein: CASSVGVSGAQETQYF. The CDR3 DNA reads as TGTGCCAGCAGCGTAGGTGTTAGCGGGGCCCAAGAGACCCAGTACTTC.

V is TRBV19 and J is TRBJ2-7, with 9 bases identical to TRBD1. Germline CDR1 is LNHDA and CDR2 is SQIVND (reference sequence). V lost 5 bases to trimming and J lost 6 bases; unmatched junction nucleotides: 8. The CDR3 runs to 14 residues. CDR3 coding DNA: TGTGCCAGTAGTGCCGGACAGGGGTCACTCGAGCAGTACTTC. Amino acids: CASSAGQGSLEQYF.

The chain has TRBV7-9 and TRBJ2-1, with D maybe TRBD2 (6 bases). Germline CDR1 and CDR2: SEHNR and FQNEAQ (reference sequence). V gave up 1 base and J gave up 6 bases, with 10 bases separating them. The CDR3 contains 14 residues. The CDR3 coding sequence is TGTGCCAGCAGCTTAGGACGGGAGATCAATGAGCAGTTCTTC. This translates into CASSLGREINEQFF.

This chain uses TRBV19 with TRBJ2-1; 8 nucleotides line up with TRBD1. This CDR3 is built from 15 residues. Germline-derived CDR1 and CDR2 are LNHDA and SQIVND (reference sequence). The V gene end was trimmed by 3 bases and the J gene end by 1 base; junction bases not matched to a gene: 2. CDR3 coding DNA: TGTGCCAGTAGTATCGGACAGGGATCCTACAATGAGCAGTTCTTC. Translation gives CASSIGQGSYNEQFF.

This clone was detected a few times. The CDR3 coding sequence is TGCGCCAGCAGTGACAACGGGGGGAATTCACCCCTCCACTTT. The encoded protein is CASSDNGGNSPLHF. The rearrangement joins TRBV10-2 to TRBJ1-6; D may be TRBD1 (5 bases). Trimming left V 3 bases short and J 7 bases short, with 10 bases between. CDR3 length equals 14 residues. Germline V gene lookup returns CDR1 WSHSY and CDR2 SAAADI.

The V call is TRBV9, the J call TRBJ2-4, with TRBD2 identical over 11 bases. Germline loops: CDR1 SGDLS, CDR2 YYNGEE. V gave up 0 bases and J gave up 7 bases; unmatched junction bases: 9. There are 17 residues in the CDR3. The CDR3 DNA reads as TGTGCCAGCAGCGTAGATACTAGCGGGAGAGCTCGGAACATTCAGTACTTC. Translating gives CASSVDTSGRARNIQYF.

This clone was counted once. This chain links TRBV19 with TRBJ2-1; the D gene is possibly TRBD2 (5 bases). Germline V CDR1 and CDR2: LNHDA, SQIVND (reference sequence). The CDR3 has 15 amino acids. V was clipped by 5 bases and J by 4 bases, with 15 bases between them. This CDR3 reads CASSRSLDSYNEQFF. CDR3 in DNA: TGTGCCAGTAGTCGATCCCTGGACTCTTACAATGAGCAGTTCTTC.

This clone has just a few counts. V is TRBV5-1 and J is TRBJ2-3, with a weak D call TRBD2 (6 bases). Germline assignment: CDR1 SGHRS and CDR2 YFSETQ. The V and J ends lost 3 bases and 7 bases respectively, with 12 bases between them. The CDR3 extends over 13 amino acids. Written as DNA, the CDR3 is TGCGCCAGCAGCTCACGGACTACAAATACGCAGTATTTT. Translated: CASSSRTTNTQYF.

The chain employs TRBV5-4 and TRBJ2-5; the match to TRBD2 covers 8 bases. The CDR3 runs 15 residues. The V gene end was trimmed by 2 bases and the J gene end by 5 bases; junction bases not matched to a gene: 8. Germline V gene data show CDR1 as SGHNT and CDR2 as YYREEE (reference sequence). This CDR3 is CASSFGKREMETQYF. CDR3 DNA: TGTGCCAGCAGCTTTGGTAAGCGGGAGATGGAGACCCAGTACTTC.

This sequence joins TRBV5-1 and TRBJ2-7; possibly TRBD1 for D (6 bases). The CDR3 runs 14 residues. V was shortened by 2 bases and J by 1 base, with 10 bases between the two germline ends. Germline CDR1 reads SGHRS; CDR2 reads YFSETQ. CDR3: CASSLPDRSYEQYF. CDR3 nucleotides: TGCGCCAGCAGCTTACCGGACAGATCCTACGAGCAGTACTTC.

This clone has only a few counts. The V gene is TRBV4-1, the J gene TRBJ2-5; TRBD1 matches 9 bases. CDR3 length equals 14 residues. Germline assignment: CDR1 MGHRA and CDR2 YSYEKL. Germline trimming cut 8 bases from V and 5 bases from J; bases unmatched to any gene: 9. The CDR3 coding sequence is TGCGCCAGCCGGACTAACAGGGGGCTGGAGACCCAGTACTTC. Translating it yields CASRTNRGLETQYF.

The V gene is TRBV9, the J gene TRBJ2-1; D remains ambiguous. Germline values: CDR1 SGDLS, CDR2 YYNGEE. Trimming stripped 2 bases from V and 5 bases from J, with 8 bases between. This CDR3 region has 13 residues. In DNA form, the CDR3 reads TGTGCCAGCAGCGTCCTCCCCCACAATGAGCAGTTCTTC. Protein sequence: CASSVLPHNEQFF.

The V gene is TRBV30, the J gene TRBJ1-3; TRBD1 might be the D (5 bases). Germline V CDR1 and CDR2: GTSNPN, SVGIG (reference sequence). Trimming cost V 2 bases and J 9 bases, with 20 bases left between them. CDR3 length: 15 residues. In DNA, the CDR3 is TGTGCCTGGAGTCCCATCGATCAAGGGGTAGTCACCATATATTTT. This sequence encodes CAWSPIDQGVVTIYF.

The CDR3 DNA is TGTGCCAGCAGCTCCAGCGGGACGGTCTCCTACGAGCAGTACTTC. Translated: CASSSSGTVSYEQYF. V usage is TRBV11-2 and J usage is TRBJ2-7; 7 positions match TRBD2. This CDR3 comprises 15 residues. J gave up 0 bases and V 4 bases, and 6 bases lay outside the gene matches. Germline V lookup: CDR1 SGHAT, CDR2 FQNNGV. Complete variable domain (other parts from reference TRBV11-2 and TRBJ2-7): EAGVAQSPRYKIIEKRQSVAFWCNPISGHATLYWYQQILGQGPKLLIQFQNNGVVDDSQLPKDRFSAERLKGVDSTLKIQPAKLEDSAVYLCASSSSGTVSYEQYFGPGTRLTVT.

The chain links TRBV6-1 to TRBJ1-5, with D maybe TRBD1 (6 bases). V lost 0 bases to trimming and J lost 4 bases, with 7 bases between them. The germline CDR1 and CDR2 sequences are MNHNS and SASEGT. The CDR3 totals 14 residues. CDR3 sequence reads: CASSEADRNQPQHF. The CDR3 region has the DNA TGTGCCAGCAGTGAAGCAGACAGGAATCAGCCCCAGCATTTT.